These 25 T cell receptor beta chains share one sample of origin, sequenced in a study of PD-1 blockade in classical Hodgkin lymphoma. Assay: immunoSEQ multiplex PCR; the TCRdb copy retains only in-frame clones and omits some. Among tens of thousands of clones listed, over 70% were seen once. All patients relapsed after autologous stem cell transplantation, and brentuximab vedotin exposure varied. The sequencing here drew on peripheral blood mononuclear cells (PBMCs), taken before the second cycle of nivolumab. The receptor source for this set is a human donor with classical Hodgkin lymphoma.

The chain uses TRBV18 and TRBJ1-5; D is unclear. CDR3 size: 14 residues. Trimming took 2 bases from V and 5 from J, leaving 10 bases between them. The V gene's germline CDR1 is KGHSH and CDR2 LQKENI. In DNA, the CDR3 is TGTGCCAGCTCACCATCGGGCGGAGATCAGCCCCAGCATTTT. This gives the protein CASSPSGGDQPQHF.

The J gene is TRBJ1-6, the V gene TRBV6-6, with TRBD1 matching 10 bases. Germline V lookup: CDR1 MNHNY, CDR2 SVGAGI (reference sequence). CDR3 length: 16 amino acids. With 5 bases clipped from V and 11 bases from J, the junction kept 12 bases outside the gene matches. CDR3 nucleotide sequence: TGTGCCAGCAGTCCGACCGGGACAGGGGTGTATGCACCCCTCCACTTT. Its protein is CASSPTGTGVYAPLHF.

V and J are TRBV15 and TRBJ2-2; TRBD1 might be the D (8 bases). V was shortened by 5 bases and J by 5 bases, with 18 bases between the two germline ends. CDR3 length equals 16 residues. Germline values: CDR1 LNHNV, CDR2 YYDKDF (reference sequence). The CDR3 spells CATSGYTGGGTGELFF. Written as DNA, the CDR3 is TGTGCCACCAGCGGATATACAGGGGGAGGGACCGGGGAGCTGTTTTTT. Looking up the rest from reference TRBV15 and TRBJ2-2 gives the full variable domain: DAMVIQNPRYQVTQFGKPVTLSCSQTLNHNVMYWYQQKSSQAPKLLFHYYDKDFNNEADTPDNFQSRRPNTSFCFLDIRSPGLGDTAMYLCATSGYTGGGTGELFFGEGSRLTVL.

The genes are TRBV5-1 and TRBJ1-2; perhaps TRBD1 as D (6 bases). The CDR3 spans 14 residues. Germline lookup yields CDR1 SGHRS and CDR2 YFSETQ. The V and J ends lost 0 bases and 4 bases respectively, with 10 bases between them. This chain's CDR3 is CASSLAGGAYGYTF. The CDR3 DNA sequence: TGCGCCAGCAGCTTGGCCGGGGGGGCCTATGGCTACACCTTC.

This chain joins TRBV7-2 and TRBJ1-2; tentative D call: TRBD1 (6 bases). Germline lookup yields CDR1 SGHTA and CDR2 FQGNSA. The length of the CDR3 is 13 residues. V was trimmed by 5 bases and J by 6 bases, leaving 13 bases between them. The CDR3 nucleotides read TGTGCCAGCAGCCTCGACAGGTCGGATGGCTACACCTTC. Translating gives CASSLDRSDGYTF.

The chain joins TRBV19 to TRBJ2-4; TRBD1 or TRBD2 may be the D gene (5 bases each). Germline assignment: CDR1 LNHDA and CDR2 SQIVND (reference sequence). The CDR3 extends over 15 amino acids. Trimming shortened V by 5 bases and J by 8 bases, and 19 bases separated the two germline ends. The CDR3 bases are TGTGCCAGTAGTCATAAGAGGGGTAGGTCGGACATTCAGTACTTC. It yields the protein CASSHKRGRSDIQYF.

The CDR3 DNA follows: TGTGCCAGTAGTGGACTAGCGGACTCCTACAATGAGCAGTTCTTC. It yields the protein CASSGLADSYNEQFF. The rearrangement joins TRBV19 to TRBJ2-1, with TRBD2 matching over 10 bases. Per germline, CDR1 LNHDA and CDR2 SQIVND (reference sequence). V lost 5 bases, J lost 0 bases, and 1 base stayed unmatched. CDR3 size: 15 residues.

The rearrangement joins TRBV5-1 to TRBJ2-1; D is ambiguous. The CDR3 totals 14 residues. The germline CDR1 and CDR2 sequences are SGHRS and YFSETQ. The V end lost 4 bases, the J end lost 3 bases, and 11 bases lay between the germline ends. The CDR3 DNA sequence: TGCGCCAGCAGCCCGGGCCCTGGCTACAATGAGCAGTTCTTC. It encodes CASSPGPGYNEQFF.

The gene calls are TRBV19 and TRBJ2-5; 10 nucleotides align to TRBD2. The trim removed 2 bases at V and 1 base at J, leaving 1 base unmatched. The germline V gene encodes CDR1 LNHDA and CDR2 SQIVND (reference sequence). The CDR3 consists of 15 residues. CDR3 sequence reads: CASSIRTSGQETQYF. CDR3 in DNA: TGTGCCAGTAGTATAAGGACTAGCGGCCAAGAGACCCAGTACTTC.

This clone was found once. The J gene is TRBJ1-6, the V gene TRBV7-9, with 9 bases that match TRBD1. This CDR3 spans 14 amino acids. CDR1 SEHNR and CDR2 FQNEAQ come from the germline V gene (reference sequence). Unmatched junction bases numbered 4, after V lost 4 bases and J lost 9 bases. The CDR3 DNA sequence: TGTGCCAGCAGCTACAACAGGGGGCTTTCACCCCTCCACTTT. Its protein is CASSYNRGLSPLHF.

The chain recombines TRBV18 with TRBJ2-7; no definite D call. Deletions cut 3 bases from V and 4 bases from J, with 10 bases between. The CDR3 runs 13 residues. Germline V lookup: CDR1 KGHSH, CDR2 LQKENI. CDR3 residues: CASSPVPGYEQYF. The CDR3 DNA is TGTGCCAGCTCACCGGTTCCCGGATACGAGCAGTACTTC. The full variable domain, rest sourced from reference TRBV18 and TRBJ2-7, is NAGVMQNPRHLVRRRGQEARLRCSPMKGHSHVYWYRQLPEEGLKFMVYLQKENIIDESGMPKERFSAEFPKEGPSILRIQQVVRGDSAAYFCASSPVPGYEQYFGPGTRLTVT.

This chain uses TRBV5-1 with TRBJ1-1; tentatively, D is TRBD1 (5 bases). The V gene lost 0 bases and the J gene lost 0 bases, with 12 bases spanning the gap. CDR3 size: 16 residues. CDR1 and CDR2 from the germline V gene are SGHRS and YFSETQ. The chain's CDR3 is CASSLAIGGMNTEAFF. CDR3 coding DNA: TGCGCCAGCAGCTTGGCTATCGGGGGTATGAACACTGAAGCTTTCTTT.

The chain carries TRBV7-9 and TRBJ1-2; D gene uncertain. Germline CDR1 SEHNR, CDR2 FQNEAQ (reference sequence). This CDR3 is built from 14 residues. Trimming cost V 1 base and J 2 bases, with 8 bases left between them. The DNA for the CDR3 is TGTGCCAGCAGCTTAGATTCCGGAAACTATGGCTACACCTTC. Translated: CASSLDSGNYGYTF.

V usage is TRBV10-3 and J usage is TRBJ2-5, with 8 nucleotides matching TRBD1. Germline trimming cut 8 bases from V and 1 base from J; bases unmatched to any gene: 12. CDR1 is ENHRY, CDR2 SYGVKD, per germline. CDR3 length equals 16 residues. The CDR3 DNA follows: TGTGCCATCGCCGGGTCAGGGGGCCGGATCCAAGAGACCCAGTACTTC. As protein: CAIAGSGGRIQETQYF.

This clone was detected a few times. The rearrangement uses TRBV10-3 and TRBJ2-3; D may be TRBD2 (5 bases). V shed 3 bases and J shed 0 bases, with 13 bases lying between them. Germline values: CDR1 ENHRY, CDR2 SYGVKD. CDR3 length equals 16 residues. The CDR3 DNA reads TGTGCCATCAGTGACTCGTCGGGGTTTAGCACAGATACGCAGTATTTT. This gives the protein CAISDSSGFSTDTQYF.

The CDR3 reads CASSDLRQGGTEAFF. The CDR3 nucleotides are TGTGCCAGCAGTGATCTCCGGCAGGGAGGCACTGAAGCTTTCTTT. The chain has TRBV6-1 and TRBJ1-1, with D perhaps matching TRBD1 (5 bases). Per germline, CDR1 MNHNS and CDR2 SASEGT. This CDR3 is 15 amino acids long. V lost 3 bases to trimming and J lost 4 bases, with 15 bases between them.

The V and J genes are TRBV28 and TRBJ2-1; 7 positions match TRBD1. Trimming took 7 bases from V and 4 from J; bases not matched to a gene: 16. CDR1 is MDHEN and CDR2 is SYDVKM in the germline V gene. The CDR3 runs to 17 residues. The CDR3 loop is CASTDLAWDRVYNEQFF. CDR3 DNA: TGTGCCAGCACTGATCTTGCGTGGGACAGAGTATACAATGAGCAGTTCTTC.

This clone was detected only a few times. CDR3: CASSLGGLGNQPQHF. CDR3 coding DNA: TGTGCCAGCAGCCTGGGAGGGCTTGGCAATCAGCCCCAGCATTTT. This chain uses TRBV5-8 with TRBJ1-5, with D unresolved. The germline V and J ends were trimmed by 4 bases and 2 bases, with 13 bases remaining between them. From germline, CDR1 is SGHTS and CDR2 YDEGEE. The CDR3 runs 15 residues.

The chain uses TRBV27 and TRBJ1-5, with D unresolved. This CDR3 comprises 13 residues. V lost 5 bases and J 0 bases, leaving 5 bases between the germline ends. In germline, CDR1 is MNHEY, CDR2 SMNVEV (reference sequence). CDR3 bases: TGTGCCAGCAGTCGAATTAGCAATCAGCCCCAGCATTTT. Its protein product is CASSRISNQPQHF.

This chain links TRBV18 with TRBJ2-7; 8 positions match TRBD2. Germline V gene lookup returns CDR1 KGHSH and CDR2 LQKENI. V shed 6 bases, J shed 4 bases, and the junction held 14 bases outside the gene matches. CDR3 size: 16 residues. CDR3 region: CASSINAGGASYEQYF. The CDR3 nucleotides are TGTGCCAGCTCGATCAATGCCGGGGGGGCTAGTTACGAGCAGTACTTC.

The V call is TRBV10-3, the J call TRBJ2-5; a possible D gene is TRBD1 (7 bases). Trimming took 8 bases from V and 3 from J, leaving 10 bases between them. The CDR3 extends over 12 amino acids. Per germline, CDR1 ENHRY and CDR2 SYGVKD. This CDR3 is CAIGGTEETQYF. In nucleotides, the CDR3 is TGTGCCATCGGGGGGACAGAAGAGACCCAGTACTTC.

The chain carries TRBV11-2 and TRBJ2-7; 7 nucleotides line up with TRBD2. V lost 0 bases to trimming and J lost 2 bases; unmatched junction nucleotides: 4. Per the germline V gene, CDR1 is SGHAT and CDR2 is FQNNGV. This CDR3 is built from 15 residues. DNA of the CDR3: TGTGCCAGCAGCTTAGAAGGGGAGGGAACCTACGAGCAGTACTTC. It translates to CASSLEGEGTYEQYF.

The CDR3 nucleotides read TGCGCCAGCAGGGACTCTAGCGGGAGCTCCTACGAGCAGTACTTC. Residues: CASRDSSGSSYEQYF. This sequence joins TRBV10-2 and TRBJ2-7; 10 bases are shared with TRBD2. The CDR3 is 15 amino acids. The V gene end was trimmed by 6 bases and the J gene end by 0 bases; junction bases not matched to a gene: 5. Per germline, CDR1 WSHSY and CDR2 SAAADI.

J is TRBJ2-7 and V is TRBV19; TRBD1 matches 11 bases. This CDR3 has 15 residues. Per germline, CDR1 LNHDA and CDR2 SQIVND (reference sequence). J lost 3 bases, V lost 1 base, and 2 bases had no gene match. The CDR3: CASSIAGQGGYEQYF. The CDR3 DNA sequence: TGTGCCAGTAGTATAGCGGGACAGGGGGGCTACGAGCAGTACTTC.

This chain links TRBV18 with TRBJ2-7, with 12 bases lining up with TRBD2. CDR1 KGHSH and CDR2 LQKENI come from the germline V gene. V shed 3 bases and J 0 bases; nucleotides not matched to a gene: 18. CDR3 length: 21 residues. CDR3 region: CASSPSGTSGLDRLVSYEQYF. The CDR3 DNA follows: TGTGCCAGCTCACCGTCAGGGACTAGCGGGTTAGATCGCCTCGTCTCCTACGAGCAGTACTTC.